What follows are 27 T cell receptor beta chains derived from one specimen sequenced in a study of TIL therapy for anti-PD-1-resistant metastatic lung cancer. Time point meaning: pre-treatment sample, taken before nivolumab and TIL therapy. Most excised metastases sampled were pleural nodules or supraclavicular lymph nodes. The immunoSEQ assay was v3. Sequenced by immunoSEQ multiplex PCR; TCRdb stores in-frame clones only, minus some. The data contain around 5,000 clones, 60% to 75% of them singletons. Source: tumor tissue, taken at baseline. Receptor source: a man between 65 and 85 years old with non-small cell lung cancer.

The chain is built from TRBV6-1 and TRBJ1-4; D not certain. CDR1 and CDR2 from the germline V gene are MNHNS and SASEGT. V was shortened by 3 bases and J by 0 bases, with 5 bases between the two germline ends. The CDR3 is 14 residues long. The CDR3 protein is CASSDLSTNEKLFF. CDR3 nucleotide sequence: TGTGCCAGCAGTGACCTTTCAACTAATGAAAAACTGTTTTTT.

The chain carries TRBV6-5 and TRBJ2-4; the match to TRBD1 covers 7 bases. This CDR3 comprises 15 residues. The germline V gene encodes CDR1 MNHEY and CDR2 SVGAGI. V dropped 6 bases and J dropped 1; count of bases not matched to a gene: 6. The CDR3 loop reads CASSDRVLAKNIQYF. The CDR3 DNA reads TGTGCCAGCAGCGACAGGGTCCTGGCCAAAAACATTCAGTACTTC.

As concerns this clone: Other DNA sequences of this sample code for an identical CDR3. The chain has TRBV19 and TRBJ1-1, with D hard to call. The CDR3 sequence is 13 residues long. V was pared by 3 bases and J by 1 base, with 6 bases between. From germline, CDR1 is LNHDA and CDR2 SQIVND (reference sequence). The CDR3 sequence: CASSIRGNTEAFF. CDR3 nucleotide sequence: TGTGCCAGTAGTATTCGAGGGAACACTGAAGCTTTCTTT.

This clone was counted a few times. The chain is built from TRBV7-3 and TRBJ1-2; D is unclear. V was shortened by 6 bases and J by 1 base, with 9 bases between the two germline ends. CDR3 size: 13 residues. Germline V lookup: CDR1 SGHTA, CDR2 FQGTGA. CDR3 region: CASSPTHNYGYTF. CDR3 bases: TGTGCCAGCAGTCCTACACATAACTATGGCTACACCTTC.

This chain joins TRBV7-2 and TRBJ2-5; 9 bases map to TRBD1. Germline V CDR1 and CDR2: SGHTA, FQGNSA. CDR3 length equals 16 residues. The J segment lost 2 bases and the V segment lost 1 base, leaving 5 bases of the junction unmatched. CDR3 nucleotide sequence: TGTGCCAGCAGCTTAGGACAGGGGGGCGTGCAAGAGACCCAGTACTTC. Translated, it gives CASSLGQGGVQETQYF.

CDR3 protein: CASSEARSEAFF. CDR3 nucleotides: TGTGCCAGCAGTGAAGCGAGGAGTGAAGCTTTCTTT. J is TRBJ1-1 and V is TRBV6-1; no firm D call. The germline CDR1 and CDR2 sequences are MNHNS and SASEGT. The V gene lost 0 bases and the J gene lost 7 bases, with 6 bases spanning the gap. This CDR3 is 12 amino acids long.

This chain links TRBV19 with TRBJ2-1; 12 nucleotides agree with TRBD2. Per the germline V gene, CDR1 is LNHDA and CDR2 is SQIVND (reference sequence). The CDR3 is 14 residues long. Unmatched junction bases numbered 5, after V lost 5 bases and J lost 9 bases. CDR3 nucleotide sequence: TGTGCCAGTAGTGGACTAGCGGGACAGGGTGAGCAGTTCTTC. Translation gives CASSGLAGQGEQFF.

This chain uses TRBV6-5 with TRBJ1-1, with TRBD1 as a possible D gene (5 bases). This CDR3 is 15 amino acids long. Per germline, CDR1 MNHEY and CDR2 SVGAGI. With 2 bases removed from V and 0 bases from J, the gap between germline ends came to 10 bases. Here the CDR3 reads CASSYRRGLNTEAFF. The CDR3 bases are TGTGCCAGCAGTTACCGTAGGGGCTTGAACACTGAAGCTTTCTTT.

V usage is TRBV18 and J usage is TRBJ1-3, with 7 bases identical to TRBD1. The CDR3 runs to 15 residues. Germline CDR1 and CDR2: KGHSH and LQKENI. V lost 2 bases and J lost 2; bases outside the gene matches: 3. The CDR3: CASSPLQGTGNTIYF. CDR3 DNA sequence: TGTGCCAGCTCACCATTACAGGGGACTGGAAACACCATATATTTT.

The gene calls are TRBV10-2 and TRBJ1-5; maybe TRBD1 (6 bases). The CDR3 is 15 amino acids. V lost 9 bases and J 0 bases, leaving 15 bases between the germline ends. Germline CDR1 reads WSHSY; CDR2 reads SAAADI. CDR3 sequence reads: CARDVQGHSNQPQHF. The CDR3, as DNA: TGCGCCAGAGACGTCCAGGGACATAGCAATCAGCCCCAGCATTTT.

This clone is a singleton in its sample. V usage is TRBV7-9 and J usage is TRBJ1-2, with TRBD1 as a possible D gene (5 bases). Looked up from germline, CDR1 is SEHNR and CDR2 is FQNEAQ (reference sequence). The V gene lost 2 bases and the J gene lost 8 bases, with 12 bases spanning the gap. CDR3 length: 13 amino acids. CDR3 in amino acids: CASSLTGPPGYTF. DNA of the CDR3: TGTGCCAGCAGCTTAACAGGCCCCCCCGGCTACACCTTC.

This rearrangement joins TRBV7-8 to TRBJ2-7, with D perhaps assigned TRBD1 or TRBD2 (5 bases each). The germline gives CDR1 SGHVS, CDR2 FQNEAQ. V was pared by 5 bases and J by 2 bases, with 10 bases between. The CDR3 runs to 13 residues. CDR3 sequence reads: CASSRDPAYEQYF. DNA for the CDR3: TGTGCCAGCAGCCGGGACCCAGCCTACGAGCAGTACTTC.

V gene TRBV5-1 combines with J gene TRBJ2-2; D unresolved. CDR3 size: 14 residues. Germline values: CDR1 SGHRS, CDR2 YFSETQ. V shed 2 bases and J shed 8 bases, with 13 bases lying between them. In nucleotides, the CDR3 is TGCGCCAGCAGCTTAATAGCCCTTGATGGGGAGCTGTTTTTT. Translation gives CASSLIALDGELFF.

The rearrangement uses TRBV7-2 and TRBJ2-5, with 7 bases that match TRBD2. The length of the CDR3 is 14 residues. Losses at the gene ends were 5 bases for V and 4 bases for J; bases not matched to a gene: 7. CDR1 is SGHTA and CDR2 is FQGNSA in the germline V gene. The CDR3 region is CASSINGGGETQYF. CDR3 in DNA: TGTGCCAGCAGCATAAATGGGGGGGGAGAGACCCAGTACTTC.

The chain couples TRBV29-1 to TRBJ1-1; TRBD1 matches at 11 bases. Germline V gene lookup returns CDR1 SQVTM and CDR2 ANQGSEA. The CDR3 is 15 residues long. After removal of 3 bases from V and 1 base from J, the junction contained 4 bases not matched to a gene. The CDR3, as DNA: TGCAGCGTTGAGCGCGGGACAGGGGGGAACACTGAAGCTTTCTTT. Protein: CSVERGTGGNTEAFF.

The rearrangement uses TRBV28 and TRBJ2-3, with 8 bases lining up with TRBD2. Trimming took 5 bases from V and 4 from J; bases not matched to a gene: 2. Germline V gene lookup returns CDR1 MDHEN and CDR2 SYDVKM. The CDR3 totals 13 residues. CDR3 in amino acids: CASSSGSPDTQYF. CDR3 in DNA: TGTGCCAGCAGTAGCGGGAGTCCAGATACGCAGTATTTT.

This CDR3 reads CASSPIVGGYEQYF. In nucleotides, the CDR3 is TGCGCCAGCAGCCCTATCGTAGGGGGCTACGAGCAGTACTTC. This chain connects TRBV5-1 to TRBJ2-7; tentatively, D is TRBD1 (6 bases). Per germline, CDR1 SGHRS and CDR2 YFSETQ. CDR3 size: 14 residues. V lost 4 bases, J lost 3 bases, and 14 bases lay in between. The entire variable domain, with the rest obtained from reference TRBV5-1 and TRBJ2-7, is as follows: KAGVTQTPRYLIKTRGQQVTLSCSPISGHRSVSWYQQTPGQGLQFLFEYFSETQRNKGNFPGRFSGRQFSNSRSEMNVSTLELGDSALYLCASSPIVGGYEQYFGPGTRLTVT.

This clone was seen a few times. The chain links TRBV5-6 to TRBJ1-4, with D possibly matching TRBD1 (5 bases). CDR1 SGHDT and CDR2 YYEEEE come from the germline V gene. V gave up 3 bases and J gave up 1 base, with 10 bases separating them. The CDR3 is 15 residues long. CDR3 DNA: TGTGCCAGCAGCTCAACCACAGGAACTAATGAAAAACTGTTTTTT. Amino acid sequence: CASSSTTGTNEKLFF. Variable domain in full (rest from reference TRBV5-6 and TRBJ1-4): DAGVTQSPTHLIKTRGQQVTLRCSPKSGHDTVSWYQQALGQGPQFIFQYYEEEERQRGNFPDRFSGHQFPNYSSELNVNALLLGDSALYLCASSSTTGTNEKLFFGSGTQLSVL.

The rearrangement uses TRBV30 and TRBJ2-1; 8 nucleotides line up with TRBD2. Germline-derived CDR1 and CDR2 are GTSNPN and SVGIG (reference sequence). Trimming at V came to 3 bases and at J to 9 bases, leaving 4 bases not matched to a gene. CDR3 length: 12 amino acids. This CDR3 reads CAWSGRAIEQFF. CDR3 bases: TGTGCCTGGAGCGGGAGGGCCATTGAGCAGTTCTTC.

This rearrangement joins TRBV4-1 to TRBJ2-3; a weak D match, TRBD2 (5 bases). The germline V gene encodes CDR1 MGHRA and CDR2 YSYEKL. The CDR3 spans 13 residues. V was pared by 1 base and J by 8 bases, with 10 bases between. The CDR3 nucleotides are TGCGCCAGCAGCCAAGGCCTCCGGGGTACGCAGTATTTT. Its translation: CASSQGLRGTQYF.

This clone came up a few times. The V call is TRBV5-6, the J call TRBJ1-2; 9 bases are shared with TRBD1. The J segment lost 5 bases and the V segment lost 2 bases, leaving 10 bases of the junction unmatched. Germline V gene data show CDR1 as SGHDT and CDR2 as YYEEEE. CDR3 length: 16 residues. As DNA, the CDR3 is TGTGCCAGCAGCTTCGTGAGGGGGACAGGGAAATATGGCTACACCTTC. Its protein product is CASSFVRGTGKYGYTF.

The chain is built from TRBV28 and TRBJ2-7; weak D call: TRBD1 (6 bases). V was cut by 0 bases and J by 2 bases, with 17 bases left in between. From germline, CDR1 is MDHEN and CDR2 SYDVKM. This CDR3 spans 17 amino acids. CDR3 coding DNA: TGTGCCAGCAGTTTATGGGGCCTAGGGACACCTACCTACGAGCAGTACTTC. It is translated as CASSLWGLGTPTYEQYF.

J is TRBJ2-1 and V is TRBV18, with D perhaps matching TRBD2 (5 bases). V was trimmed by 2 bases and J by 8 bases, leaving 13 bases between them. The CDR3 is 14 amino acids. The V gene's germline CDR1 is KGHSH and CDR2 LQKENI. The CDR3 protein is CASSPEGGYHEQFF. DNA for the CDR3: TGTGCCAGCTCACCAGAAGGAGGTTATCATGAGCAGTTCTTC.

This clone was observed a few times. The CDR3 region has the DNA TGTGCCAGCAGTTTTGAACGTCCCCCGGCGGGCACGCAGTATTTT. Protein product: CASSFERPPAGTQYF. V gene TRBV5-4 combines with J gene TRBJ2-3; maybe TRBD2 (5 bases). The CDR3 runs to 15 residues. Trimming took off 5 bases at V and 9 bases at J, with 22 bases between the two ends. CDR1 is SGHNT, CDR2 YYREEE, per germline (reference sequence).

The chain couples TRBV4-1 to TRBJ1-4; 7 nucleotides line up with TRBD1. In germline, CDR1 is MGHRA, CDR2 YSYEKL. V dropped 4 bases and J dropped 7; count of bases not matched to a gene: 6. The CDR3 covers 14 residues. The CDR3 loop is CASSPGGAGEKLFF. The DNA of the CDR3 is TGCGCCAGCAGCCCAGGGGGAGCGGGTGAAAAACTGTTTTTT.

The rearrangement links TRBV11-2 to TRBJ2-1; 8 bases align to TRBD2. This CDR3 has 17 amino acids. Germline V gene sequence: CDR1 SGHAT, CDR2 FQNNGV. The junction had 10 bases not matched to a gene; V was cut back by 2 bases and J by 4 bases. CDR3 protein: CASSLRAGVPLYNEQFF. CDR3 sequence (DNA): TGTGCCAGCAGCTTAAGAGCGGGAGTCCCACTGTACAATGAGCAGTTCTTC.

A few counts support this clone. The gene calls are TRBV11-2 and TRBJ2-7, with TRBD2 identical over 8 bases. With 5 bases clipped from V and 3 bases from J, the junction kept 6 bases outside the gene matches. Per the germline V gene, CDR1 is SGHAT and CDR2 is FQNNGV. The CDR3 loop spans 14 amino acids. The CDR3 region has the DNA TGTGCCAGCAGCCCACGGGGGGGGGTCTACGAGCAGTACTTC. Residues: CASSPRGGVYEQYF.